This paragraph reports one T cell receptor (beta chain). Its antigen is not yet known. No base qualities exist here, and no much larger clone lies one base off it. This entry is derived from a study of blood T cell repertoires in COVID-19 (dated by TCRdb to about 2020). About the investigation overall: The collaborator samples originated in the United States, Italy and Spain and spanned the acute and convalescent phases of COVID-19. The repertoires were made available in a free public database intended to serve as a resource for research on the immune response to SARS-CoV-2. The dataset comprised deeply sampled blood TCRbeta repertoires from subjects exposed to, actively infected with, or recovered from COVID-19. HLA class I and class II types, where available, came from metadata supplied by the sample provider rather than from assay-based typing. The sample metadata nearly always contained a de-identified subject ID, COVID-19 status, age in years and sex. The material from the prospective study consisted of cDNA or gDNA derived from T cells, B-cell-depleted T cells, or PBMCs. Samples were obtained from the ongoing ImmuneRACE study (first 160 participants) and from some 1,300 subjects provided by 6 global collaborators.

Looking up the germline V gene yields CDR1 SQVTM and CDR2 ANQGSEA. Inclusive of the bounding cysteine and phenylalanine, the CDR3 is 14 residues long. The only DNA kept is the CDR3, 42 bases in frame from the first base. Trimming removed 6 bases from V and 2 bases from J, leaving 15 bases between the germline ends. Each collaborating institution followed its own protocols to collect whole blood in K2EDTA tubes. For TCRbeta analysis, collaborators shipped samples as frozen whole blood, isolated PBMCs, or DNA extracted from either of those sample types. The immunoSEQ Assay, a bias-controlled multiplex PCR, was used to amplify TCRbeta CDR3 regions from genomic DNA. Under the source paper's analysis protocol: The number of nucleated cells in each sample was estimated from the amplification of reference gene primers within the assay. Sequence reads were collapsed and filtered to measure the absolute abundance of every unique TCRbeta CDR3 rearrangement. For each sample, productive Simpson clonality was calculated by taking the square root of Simpson's diversity index across productive rearrangements. Held by TCRdb, this immuneACCESS table contains in-frame sequences only and omits some clones. Under half of the omission traces to an unresolved V gene where checked; the cause of the rest is unknown. The DNA gave D and trimming, while V, J and clone size come from that table. In all, the sample holds 40,000 to 50,000 clones, and approximately 82% of those were seen once. The ten largest clones take up about 48% of the sample.

On the study overall, not on this receptor specifically: Clinical and demographic metadata were provided uncurated, with the amount varying by source and participant.

The sequence was obtained from a woman of 80 years or more with acute or convalescent COVID-19. The sample comprised peripheral blood. The rearrangement joined TRBV29-1 to TRBJ2-3; the D gene cannot be resolved reliably. The DNA sequence is TGCAGCGTCCGTCCGATCGGGTTCACAGATACGCAGTATTTT. This encodes CSVRPIGFTDTQYF.